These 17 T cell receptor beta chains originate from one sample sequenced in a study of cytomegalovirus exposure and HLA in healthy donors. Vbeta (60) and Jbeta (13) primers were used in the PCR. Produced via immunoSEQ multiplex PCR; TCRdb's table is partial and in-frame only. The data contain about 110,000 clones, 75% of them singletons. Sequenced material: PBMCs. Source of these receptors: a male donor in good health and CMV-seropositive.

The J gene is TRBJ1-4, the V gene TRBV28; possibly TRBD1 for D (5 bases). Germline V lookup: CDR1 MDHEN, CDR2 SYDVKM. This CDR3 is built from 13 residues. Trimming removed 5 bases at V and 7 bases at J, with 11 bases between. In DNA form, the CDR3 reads TGTGCCAGCAGTCAGGGTATCGGTGAAAAACTGTTTTTT. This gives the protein CASSQGIGEKLFF.

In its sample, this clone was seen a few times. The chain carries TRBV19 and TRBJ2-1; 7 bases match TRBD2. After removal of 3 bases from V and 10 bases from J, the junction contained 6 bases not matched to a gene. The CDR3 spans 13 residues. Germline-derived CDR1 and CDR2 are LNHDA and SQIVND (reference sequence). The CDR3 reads CASSMGGRGEQFF. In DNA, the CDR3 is TGTGCCAGTAGTATGGGAGGGAGAGGGGAGCAGTTCTTC.

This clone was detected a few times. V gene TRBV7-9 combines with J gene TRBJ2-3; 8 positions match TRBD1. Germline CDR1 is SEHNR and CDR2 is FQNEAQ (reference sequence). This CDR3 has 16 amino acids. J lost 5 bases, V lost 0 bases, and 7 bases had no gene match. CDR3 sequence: CASSLAGTGRRDTQYF. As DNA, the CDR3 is TGTGCCAGCAGCTTAGCCGGGACAGGTCGACGAGATACGCAGTATTTT.

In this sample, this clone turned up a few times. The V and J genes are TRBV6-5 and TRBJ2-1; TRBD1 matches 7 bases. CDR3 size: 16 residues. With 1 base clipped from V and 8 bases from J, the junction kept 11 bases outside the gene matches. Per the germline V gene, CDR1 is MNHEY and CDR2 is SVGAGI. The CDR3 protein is CASSYFPPDRVHEQFF. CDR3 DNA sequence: TGTGCCAGCAGTTACTTCCCCCCCGACAGGGTCCATGAGCAGTTCTTC.

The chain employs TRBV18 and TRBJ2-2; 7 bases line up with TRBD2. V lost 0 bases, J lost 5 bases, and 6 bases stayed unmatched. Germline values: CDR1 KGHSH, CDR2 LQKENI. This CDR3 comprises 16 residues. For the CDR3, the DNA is TGTGCCAGCTCACCACCCCGCAGGGAGGGGACCGGGGAGCTGTTTTTT. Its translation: CASSPPRREGTGELFF.

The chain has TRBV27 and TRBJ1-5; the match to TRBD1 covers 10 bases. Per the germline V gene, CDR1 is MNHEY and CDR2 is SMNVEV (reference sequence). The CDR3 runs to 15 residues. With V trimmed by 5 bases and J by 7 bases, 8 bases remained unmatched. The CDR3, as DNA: TGTGCCAGCAGTCCAGTGACAGGGGGCGTCCAGCCCCAGCATTTT. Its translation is CASSPVTGGVQPQHF.

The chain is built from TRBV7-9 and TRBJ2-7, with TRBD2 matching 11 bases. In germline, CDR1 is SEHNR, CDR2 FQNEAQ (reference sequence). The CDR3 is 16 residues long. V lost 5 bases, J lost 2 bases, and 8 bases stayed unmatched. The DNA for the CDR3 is TGTGCCAGCAGCCAACAACTAGCGGGAGTTACCTACGAGCAGTACTTC. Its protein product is CASSQQLAGVTYEQYF.

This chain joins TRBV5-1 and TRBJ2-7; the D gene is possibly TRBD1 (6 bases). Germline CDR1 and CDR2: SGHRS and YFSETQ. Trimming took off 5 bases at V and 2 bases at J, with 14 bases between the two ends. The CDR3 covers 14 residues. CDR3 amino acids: CASRRDQGPYEQYF. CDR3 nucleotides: TGCGCCAGCAGGAGGGATCAGGGGCCCTACGAGCAGTACTTC.

The CDR3 here is CASSLSGPNTEAFF. The CDR3, as DNA: TGTGCCAGCTCACTCTCGGGTCCTAACACTGAAGCTTTCTTT. The chain recombines TRBV18 with TRBJ1-1; D remains ambiguous. The CDR3 is 14 amino acids. The germline gives CDR1 KGHSH, CDR2 LQKENI. V gave up 4 bases and J gave up 2 bases, with 11 bases separating them.

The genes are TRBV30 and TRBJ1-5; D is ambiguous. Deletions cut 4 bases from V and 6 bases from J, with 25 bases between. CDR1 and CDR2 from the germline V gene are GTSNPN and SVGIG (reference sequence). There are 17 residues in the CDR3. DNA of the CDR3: TGTGCCTGGAAGGCCCCCCGACTCTCAACGCGGGGTCAGCCCCAGCATTTT. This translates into CAWKAPRLSTRGQPQHF.

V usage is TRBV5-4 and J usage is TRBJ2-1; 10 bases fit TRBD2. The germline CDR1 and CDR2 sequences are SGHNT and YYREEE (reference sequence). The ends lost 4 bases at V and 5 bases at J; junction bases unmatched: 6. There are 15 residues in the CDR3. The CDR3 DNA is TGTGCCAGCAGCAAGCGGGGGGGCTTGCACAATGAGCAGTTCTTC. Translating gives CASSKRGGLHNEQFF. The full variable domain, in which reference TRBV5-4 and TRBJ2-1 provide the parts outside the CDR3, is ETGVTQSPTHLIKTRGQQVTLRCSSQSGHNTVSWYQQALGQGPQFIFQYYREEENGRGNFPPRFSGLQFPNYSSELNVNALELDDSALYLCASSKRGGLHNEQFFGPGTRLTVL.

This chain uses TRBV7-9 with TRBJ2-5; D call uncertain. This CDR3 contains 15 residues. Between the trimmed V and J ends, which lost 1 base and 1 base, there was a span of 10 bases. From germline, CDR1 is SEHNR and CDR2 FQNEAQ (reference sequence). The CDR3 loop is CASSLVSRGQETQYF. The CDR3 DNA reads TGTGCCAGCAGCTTAGTTTCGCGCGGCCAAGAGACCCAGTACTTC. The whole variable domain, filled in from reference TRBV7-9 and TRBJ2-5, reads DTGVSQNPRHKITKRGQNVTFRCDPISEHNRLYWYRQTLGQGPEFLTYFQNEAQLEKSRLLSDRFSAERPKGSFSTLEIQRTEQGDSAMYLCASSLVSRGQETQYFGPGTRLLVL.

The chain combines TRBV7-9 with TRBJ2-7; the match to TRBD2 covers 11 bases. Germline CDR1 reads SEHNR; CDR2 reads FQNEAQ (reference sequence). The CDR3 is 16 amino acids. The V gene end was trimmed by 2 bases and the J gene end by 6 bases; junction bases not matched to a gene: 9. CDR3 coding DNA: TGTGCCAGCAGCTTATCGAGTCGTCTAGCGGGAGGCGAGCAGTACTTC. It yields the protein CASSLSSRLAGGEQYF. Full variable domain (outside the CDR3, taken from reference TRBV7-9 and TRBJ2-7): DTGVSQNPRHKITKRGQNVTFRCDPISEHNRLYWYRQTLGQGPEFLTYFQNEAQLEKSRLLSDRFSAERPKGSFSTLEIQRTEQGDSAMYLCASSLSSRLAGGEQYFGPGTRLTVT.

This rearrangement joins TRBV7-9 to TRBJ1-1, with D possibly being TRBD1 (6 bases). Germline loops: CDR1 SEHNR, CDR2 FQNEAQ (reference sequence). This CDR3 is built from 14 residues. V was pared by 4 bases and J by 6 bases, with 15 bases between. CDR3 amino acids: CASSSTGGAAEAFF. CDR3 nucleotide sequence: TGTGCCAGCAGCTCGACTGGGGGGGCTGCTGAAGCTTTCTTT.

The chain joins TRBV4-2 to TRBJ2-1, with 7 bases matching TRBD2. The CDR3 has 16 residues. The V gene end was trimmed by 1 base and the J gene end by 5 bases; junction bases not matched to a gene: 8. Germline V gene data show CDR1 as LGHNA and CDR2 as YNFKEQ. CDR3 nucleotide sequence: TGTGCCAGCAGCCAAGCTAGCGGCCTCGTTAACAATGAGCAGTTCTTC. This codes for CASSQASGLVNNEQFF.

The CDR3 spells CASSYSIDSRDAFF. As DNA, the CDR3 is TGTGCCAGCAGTTACTCGATTGACAGTCGTGACGCTTTCTTT. The V gene is TRBV6-5, the J gene TRBJ1-1; weak D call: TRBD1 (5 bases). The V gene's germline CDR1 is MNHEY and CDR2 SVGAGI. This CDR3 has 14 amino acids. V gave up 0 bases and J gave up 11 bases, with 16 bases separating them.

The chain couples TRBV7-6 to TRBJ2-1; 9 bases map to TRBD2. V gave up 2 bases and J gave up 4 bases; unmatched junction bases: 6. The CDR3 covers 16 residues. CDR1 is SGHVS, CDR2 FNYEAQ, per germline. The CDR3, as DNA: TGTGCCAGCAGCTTACGTGGCGGGGGGGTTTACAATGAGCAGTTCTTC. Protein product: CASSLRGGGVYNEQFF.